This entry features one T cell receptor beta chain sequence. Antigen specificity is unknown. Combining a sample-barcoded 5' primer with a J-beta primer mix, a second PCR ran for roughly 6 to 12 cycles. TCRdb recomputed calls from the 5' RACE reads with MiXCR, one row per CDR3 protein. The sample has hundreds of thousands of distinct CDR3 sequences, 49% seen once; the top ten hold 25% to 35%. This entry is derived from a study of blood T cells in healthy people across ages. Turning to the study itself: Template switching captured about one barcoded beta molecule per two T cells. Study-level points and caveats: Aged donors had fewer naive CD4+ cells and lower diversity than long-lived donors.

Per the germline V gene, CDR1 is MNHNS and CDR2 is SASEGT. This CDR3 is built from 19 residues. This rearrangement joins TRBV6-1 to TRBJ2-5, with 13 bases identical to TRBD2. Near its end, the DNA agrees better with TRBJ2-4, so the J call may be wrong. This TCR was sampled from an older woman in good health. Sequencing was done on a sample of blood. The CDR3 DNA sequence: TGTGCCAGCAGCCGCGGACTAGCGGGAGTAGGGGGCCAGTCTAACATTCAGTACTTC. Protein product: CASSRGLAGVGGQSNIQYF.